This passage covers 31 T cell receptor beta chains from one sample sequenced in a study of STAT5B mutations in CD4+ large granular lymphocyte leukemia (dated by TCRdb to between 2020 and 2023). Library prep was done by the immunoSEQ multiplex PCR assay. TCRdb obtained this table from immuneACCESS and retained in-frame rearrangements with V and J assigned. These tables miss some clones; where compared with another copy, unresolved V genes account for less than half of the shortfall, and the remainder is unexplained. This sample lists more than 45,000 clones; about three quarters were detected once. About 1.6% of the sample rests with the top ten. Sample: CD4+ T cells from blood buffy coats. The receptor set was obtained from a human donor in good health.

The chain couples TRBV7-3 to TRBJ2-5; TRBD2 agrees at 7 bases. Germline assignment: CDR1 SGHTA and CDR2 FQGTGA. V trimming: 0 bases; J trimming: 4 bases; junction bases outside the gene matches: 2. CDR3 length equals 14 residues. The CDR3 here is CASSLTSSGETQYF. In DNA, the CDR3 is TGTGCCAGCAGCTTAACCTCTAGCGGAGAGACCCAGTACTTC.

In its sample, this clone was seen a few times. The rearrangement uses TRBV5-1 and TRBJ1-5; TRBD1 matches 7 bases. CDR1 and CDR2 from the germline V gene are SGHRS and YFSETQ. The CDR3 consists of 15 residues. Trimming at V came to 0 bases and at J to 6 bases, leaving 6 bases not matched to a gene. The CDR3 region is CASSLAGGGGQPQHF. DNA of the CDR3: TGCGCCAGCAGCTTGGCCGGAGGGGGCGGTCAGCCCCAGCATTTT.

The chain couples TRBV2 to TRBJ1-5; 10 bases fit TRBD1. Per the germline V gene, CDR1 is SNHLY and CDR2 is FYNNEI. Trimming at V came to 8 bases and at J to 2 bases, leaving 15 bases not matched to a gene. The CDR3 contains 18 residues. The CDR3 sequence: CASRRGQGSTYGNQPQHF. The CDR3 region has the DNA TGTGCCAGCCGCCGGGGACAGGGGTCGACTTATGGCAATCAGCCCCAGCATTTT.

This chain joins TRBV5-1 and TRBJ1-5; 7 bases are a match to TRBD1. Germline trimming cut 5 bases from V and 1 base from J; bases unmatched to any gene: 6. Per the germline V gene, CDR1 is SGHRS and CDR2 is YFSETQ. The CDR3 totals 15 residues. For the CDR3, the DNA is TGCGCCAGCAGTCGGGAGGGGGCGAGCAATCAGCCCCAGCATTTT. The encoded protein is CASSREGASNQPQHF.

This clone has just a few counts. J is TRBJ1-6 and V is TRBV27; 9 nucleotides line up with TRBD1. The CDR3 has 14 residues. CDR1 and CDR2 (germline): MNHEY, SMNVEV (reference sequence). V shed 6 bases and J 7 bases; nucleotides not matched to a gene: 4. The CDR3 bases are TGTGCCAGCAGGGGACAGGGAGGGAATTCACCCCTCCACTTT. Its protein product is CASRGQGGNSPLHF.

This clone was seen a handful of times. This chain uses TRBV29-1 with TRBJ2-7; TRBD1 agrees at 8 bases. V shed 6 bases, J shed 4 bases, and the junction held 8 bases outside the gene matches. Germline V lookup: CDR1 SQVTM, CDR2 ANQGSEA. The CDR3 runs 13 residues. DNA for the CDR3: TGCAGCGTCGCACAGGGGGAGGTTTACGAGCAGTACTTC. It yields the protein CSVAQGEVYEQYF.

The CDR3 DNA reads TGTGCCAGTAGTATGGAGCCATATTTTCCCCAGCATTTT. Encoded protein: CASSMEPYFPQHF. The gene calls are TRBV19 and TRBJ1-5; D gene ambiguous. Germline lookup yields CDR1 LNHDA and CDR2 SQIVND (reference sequence). This CDR3 has 13 residues. V was pared by 3 bases and J by 10 bases, with 13 bases between.

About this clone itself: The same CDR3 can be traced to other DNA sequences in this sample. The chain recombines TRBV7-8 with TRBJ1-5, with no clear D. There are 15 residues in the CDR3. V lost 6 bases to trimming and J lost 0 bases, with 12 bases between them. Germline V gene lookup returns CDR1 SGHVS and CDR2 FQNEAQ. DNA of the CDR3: TGTGCCAGCAGTTCAGGACGGGTTAGCAATCAGCCCCAGCATTTT. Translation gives CASSSGRVSNQPQHF.

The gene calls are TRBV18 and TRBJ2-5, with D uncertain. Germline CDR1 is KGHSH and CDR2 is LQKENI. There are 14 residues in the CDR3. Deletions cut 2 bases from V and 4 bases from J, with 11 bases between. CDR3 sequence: CASSPESARETQYF. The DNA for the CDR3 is TGTGCCAGCTCACCAGAGTCCGCGCGAGAGACCCAGTACTTC. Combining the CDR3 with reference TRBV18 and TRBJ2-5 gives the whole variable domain NAGVMQNPRHLVRRRGQEARLRCSPMKGHSHVYWYRQLPEEGLKFMVYLQKENIIDESGMPKERFSAEFPKEGPSILRIQQVVRGDSAAYFCASSPESARETQYFGPGTRLLVL.

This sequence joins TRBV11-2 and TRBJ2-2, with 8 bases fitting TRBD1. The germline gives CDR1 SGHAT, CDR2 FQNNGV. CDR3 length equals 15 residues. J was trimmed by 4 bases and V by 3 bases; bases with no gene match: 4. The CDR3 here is CASSFQGAGTGELFF. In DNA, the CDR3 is TGTGCCAGCAGCTTCCAGGGGGCCGGCACCGGGGAGCTGTTTTTT.

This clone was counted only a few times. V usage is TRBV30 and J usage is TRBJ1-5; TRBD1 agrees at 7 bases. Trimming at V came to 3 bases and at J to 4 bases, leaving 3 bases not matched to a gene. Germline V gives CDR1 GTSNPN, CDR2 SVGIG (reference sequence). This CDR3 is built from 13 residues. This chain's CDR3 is CAWSYRGNQPQHF. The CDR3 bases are TGTGCCTGGAGCTACAGGGGTAATCAGCCCCAGCATTTT.

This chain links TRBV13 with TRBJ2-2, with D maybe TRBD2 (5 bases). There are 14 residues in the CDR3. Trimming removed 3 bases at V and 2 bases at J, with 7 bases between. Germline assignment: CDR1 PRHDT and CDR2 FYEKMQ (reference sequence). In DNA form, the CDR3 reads TGTGCCAGCAGCTTTGGGAGAAACACCGGGGAGCTGTTTTTT. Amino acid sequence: CASSFGRNTGELFF.

In DNA, the CDR3 is TGTGCCAGCACCACCCTCTCCCTCAGCTCTGGAAACACCATATATTTT. It encodes CASTTLSLSSGNTIYF. The V call is TRBV28, the J call TRBJ1-3, with no clear D. Germline-derived CDR1 and CDR2 are MDHEN and SYDVKM. The CDR3 has 16 residues. V lost 7 bases and J lost 0, with 16 bases in between.

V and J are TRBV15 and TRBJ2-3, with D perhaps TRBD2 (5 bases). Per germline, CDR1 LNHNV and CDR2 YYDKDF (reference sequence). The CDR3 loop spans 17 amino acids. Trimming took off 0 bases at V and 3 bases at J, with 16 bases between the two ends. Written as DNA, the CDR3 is TGTGCCACCAGCAGAGATCCCCAGGACTCTAGAACAGATACGCAGTATTTT. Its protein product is CATSRDPQDSRTDTQYF.

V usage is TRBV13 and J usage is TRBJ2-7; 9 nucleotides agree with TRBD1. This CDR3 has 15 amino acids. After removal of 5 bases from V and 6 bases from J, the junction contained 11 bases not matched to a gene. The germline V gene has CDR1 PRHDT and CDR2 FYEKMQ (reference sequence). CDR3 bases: TGTGCCAGCAGCCCGGGACAGGGAGGAGGCTGCGAGCAGTACGTC. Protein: CASSPGQGGGCEQYV.

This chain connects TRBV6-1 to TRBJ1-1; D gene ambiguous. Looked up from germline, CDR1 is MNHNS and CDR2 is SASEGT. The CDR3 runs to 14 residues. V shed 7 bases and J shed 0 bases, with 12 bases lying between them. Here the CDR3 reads CASTYEFMNTEAFF. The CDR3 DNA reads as TGTGCCAGCACATACGAGTTCATGAACACTGAAGCTTTCTTT.

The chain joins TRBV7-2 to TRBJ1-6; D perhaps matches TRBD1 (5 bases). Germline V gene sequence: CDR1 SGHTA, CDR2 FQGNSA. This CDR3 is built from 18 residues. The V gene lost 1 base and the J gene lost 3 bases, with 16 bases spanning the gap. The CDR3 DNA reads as TGTGCCAGCAGCTTAGGTCAACTCCGGGGGGACTATAATTCACCCCTCCACTTT. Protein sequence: CASSLGQLRGDYNSPLHF.

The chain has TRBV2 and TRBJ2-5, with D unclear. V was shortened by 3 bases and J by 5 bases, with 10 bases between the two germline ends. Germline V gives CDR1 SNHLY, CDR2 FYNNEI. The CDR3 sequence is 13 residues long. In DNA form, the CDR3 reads TGTGCCAGCAGTGAGGGTATGGAGGAGACCCAGTACTTC. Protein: CASSEGMEETQYF.

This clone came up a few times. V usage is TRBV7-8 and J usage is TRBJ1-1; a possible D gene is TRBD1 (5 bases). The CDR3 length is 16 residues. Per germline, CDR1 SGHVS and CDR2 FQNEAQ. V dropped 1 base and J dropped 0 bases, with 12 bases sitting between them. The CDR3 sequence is CASSLDVWGLNTEAFF. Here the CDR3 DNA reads TGTGCCAGCAGCTTAGACGTTTGGGGGTTGAACACTGAAGCTTTCTTT.

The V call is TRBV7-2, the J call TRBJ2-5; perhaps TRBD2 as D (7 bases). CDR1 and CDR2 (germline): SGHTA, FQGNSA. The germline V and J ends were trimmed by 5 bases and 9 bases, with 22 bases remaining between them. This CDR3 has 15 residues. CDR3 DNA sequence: TGTGCCAGCAGCCCAATAGGGGGGGCCCCAGCGCCCCAGTACTTC. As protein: CASSPIGGAPAPQYF.

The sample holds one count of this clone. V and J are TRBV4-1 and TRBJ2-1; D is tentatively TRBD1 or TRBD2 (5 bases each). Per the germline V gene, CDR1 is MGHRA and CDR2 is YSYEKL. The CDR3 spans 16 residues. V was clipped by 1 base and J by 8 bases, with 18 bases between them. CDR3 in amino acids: CASSQGHRDPWDEQFF. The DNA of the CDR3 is TGCGCCAGCAGCCAAGGGCACCGGGACCCGTGGGATGAGCAGTTCTTC.

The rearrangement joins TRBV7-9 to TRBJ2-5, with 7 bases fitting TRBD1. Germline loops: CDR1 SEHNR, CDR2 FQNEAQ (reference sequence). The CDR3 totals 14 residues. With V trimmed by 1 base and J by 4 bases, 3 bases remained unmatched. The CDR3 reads CASSLGQGVETQYF. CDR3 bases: TGTGCCAGCAGCTTAGGACAGGGAGTAGAGACCCAGTACTTC.

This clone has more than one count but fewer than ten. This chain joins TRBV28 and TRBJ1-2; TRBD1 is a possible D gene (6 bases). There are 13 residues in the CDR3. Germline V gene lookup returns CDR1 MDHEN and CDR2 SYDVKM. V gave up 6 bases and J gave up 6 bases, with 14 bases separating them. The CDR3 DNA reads TGTGCCAGCAGGAACAGGGTGGCTGATGGCTACACCTTC. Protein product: CASRNRVADGYTF.

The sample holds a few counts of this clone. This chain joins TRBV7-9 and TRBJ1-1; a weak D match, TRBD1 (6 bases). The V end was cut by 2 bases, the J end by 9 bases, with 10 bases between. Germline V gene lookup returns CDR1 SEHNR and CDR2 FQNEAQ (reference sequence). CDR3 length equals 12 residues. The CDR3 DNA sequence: TGTGCCAGCAGCTTAAACAGGGACAAAGCTTTCTTT. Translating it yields CASSLNRDKAFF.

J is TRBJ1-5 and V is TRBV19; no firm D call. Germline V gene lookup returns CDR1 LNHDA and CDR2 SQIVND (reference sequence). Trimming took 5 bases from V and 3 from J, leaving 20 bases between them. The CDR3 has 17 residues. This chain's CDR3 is CASSQTRRIGDNQPQHF. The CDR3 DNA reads TGTGCCAGTAGTCAGACACGGCGTATCGGGGACAATCAGCCCCAGCATTTT. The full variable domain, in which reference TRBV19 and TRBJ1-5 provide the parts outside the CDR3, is DGGITQSPKYLFRKEGQNVTLSCEQNLNHDAMYWYRQDPGQGLRLIYYSQIVNDFQKGDIAEGYSVSREKKESFPLTVTSAQKNPTAFYLCASSQTRRIGDNQPQHFGDGTRLSIL.

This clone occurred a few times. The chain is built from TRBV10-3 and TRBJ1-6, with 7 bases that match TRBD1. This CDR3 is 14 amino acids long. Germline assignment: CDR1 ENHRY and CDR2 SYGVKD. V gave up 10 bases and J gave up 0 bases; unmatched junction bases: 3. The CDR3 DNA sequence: TGTGCCACCAGGGGGAACTCCTATAATTCACCCCTCCACTTT. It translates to CATRGNSYNSPLHF.

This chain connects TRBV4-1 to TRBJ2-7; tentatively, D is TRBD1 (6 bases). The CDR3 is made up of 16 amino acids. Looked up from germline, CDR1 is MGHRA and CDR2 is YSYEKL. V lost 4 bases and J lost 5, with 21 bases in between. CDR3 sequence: CASSLVGGTGNNEQYF. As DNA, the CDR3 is TGCGCCAGCAGCCTTGTAGGGGGAACAGGGAACAACGAGCAGTACTTC.

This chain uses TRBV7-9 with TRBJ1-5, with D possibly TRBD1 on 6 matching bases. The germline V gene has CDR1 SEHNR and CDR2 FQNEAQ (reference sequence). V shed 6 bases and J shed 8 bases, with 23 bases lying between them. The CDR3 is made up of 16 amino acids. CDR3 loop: CASSGNRVYGPEPQHF. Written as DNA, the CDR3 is TGTGCCAGCAGTGGGAACAGGGTTTACGGGCCCGAGCCCCAGCATTTT.

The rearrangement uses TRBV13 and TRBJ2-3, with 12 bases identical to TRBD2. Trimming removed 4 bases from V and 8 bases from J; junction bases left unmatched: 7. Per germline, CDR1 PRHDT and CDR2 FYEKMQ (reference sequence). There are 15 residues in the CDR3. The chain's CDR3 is CASSSLAGGPRTQYF. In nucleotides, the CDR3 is TGTGCCAGCAGCTCCCTAGCGGGGGGGCCCCGTACGCAGTATTTT.

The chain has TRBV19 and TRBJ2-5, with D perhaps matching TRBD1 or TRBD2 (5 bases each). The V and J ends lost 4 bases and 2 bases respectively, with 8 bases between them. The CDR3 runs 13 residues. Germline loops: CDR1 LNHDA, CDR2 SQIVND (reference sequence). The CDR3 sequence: CASSTGTQETQYF. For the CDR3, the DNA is TGTGCCAGTAGTACCGGGACGCAAGAGACCCAGTACTTC.

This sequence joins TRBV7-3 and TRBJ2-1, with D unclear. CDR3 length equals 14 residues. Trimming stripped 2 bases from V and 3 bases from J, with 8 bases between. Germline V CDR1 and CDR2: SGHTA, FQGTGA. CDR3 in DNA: TGTGCCAGCAGCTTAGGCGGTGTCTACAATGAGCAGTTCTTC. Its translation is CASSLGGVYNEQFF.